These T cell receptor beta chains were read from a single sample in a study of T cell responses to AZD1222 COVID-19 vaccine. The table came from immunoSEQ multiplex PCR; TCRdb's copy has only in-frame clones and leaves some out. The top ten hold about 20% of the sample, which has roughly 99,000 clones, 91% seen once. The sequenced sample was peripheral blood, obtained on day 0 of AZD1222 vaccination. All receptors derive from an adult in good health. The CDR3 runs from the conserved cysteine through the conserved F or W. The D gene is left open where the match is weak. The size entry is marked missing in some rows and otherwise reads once, few, many or a size class.

TRBV7-6	-	TRBJ2-7	TRBD1	TGTGCCAGCAGCTTAGCGGGGGGACAGGGACATCCCTACGAGCAGTACTTC	CASSLAGGQGHPYEQYF
TRBV7-7	-	TRBJ1-2	-	TGTGCCAGCAGCCGTCACAGGGTTTGTAGCTATGGCTACACCTTC	CASSRHRVCSYGYTF
TRBV2	-	TRBJ1-6	-	TGTGCCAGCGGGAGAAGCGCGTCCTATAATTCACCCCTCCACTTT	CASGRSASYNSPLHF
TRBV29-1	-	TRBJ2-1	-	TGCAGCGCTAGGTCCTCCCTGGGGCCATTGTACAATGAGCAGTTCTTC	CSARSSLGPLYNEQFF
TRBV5-1	once	TRBJ1-2	-	TGCGCCAGCAGCTTGGAGGGCCGGGACGCATATGGCTACACCTTC	CASSLEGRDAYGYTF
TRBV7-9	-	TRBJ1-4	-	TGTGCCAGCAGCTTAAATCGTCGCGAGGGGCTTGGAGAAAAACTGTTTTTT	CASSLNRREGLGEKLFF
TRBV5-1	few	TRBJ2-5	TRBD2	TGCGCCAGCAGCCGGAAGAGCGGGGGGGCCGAGGAGACCCAGTACTTC	CASSRKSGGAEETQYF
TRBV2	few	TRBJ1-1	-	TGTGCCAGCATCCCTGAGGGGAACACTGAAGCTTTCTTT	CASIPEGNTEAFF
TRBV12-3/TRBV12-4	-	TRBJ1-2	-	TGTGCCAGCAGTTTTATGGCGGATTATGGCTACACCTTC	CASSFMADYGYTF
TRBV15	-	TRBJ1-1	-	TGTGCCACCAGCAGAGAGGGGGTGCCAAACACTGAAGCTTTCTTT	CATSREGVPNTEAFF
TRBV5-4	-	TRBJ2-7	-	TGTGCCAGCAGCTTGGCGTGGGGGGGCCCAAGCTACGAGCAGTACTTC	CASSLAWGGPSYEQYF
TRBV19	-	TRBJ1-6	-	TGTGCCAGTAGTTCAATAACCGGGGCCGATAAATCACCCCTCCACTTT	CASSSITGADKSPLHF
TRBV27	-	TRBJ2-7	TRBD1	TGTGCCAGCAGTTTATTCGGACAGGGGGCGATTCCCTACGAGCAGTACTTC	CASSLFGQGAIPYEQYF
TRBV4-1	-	TRBJ2-7	-	TGCGCCAGCAGCCAAGAGAGCAAAAAAAGGGGCTACGAGCAGTACTTC	CASSQESKKRGYEQYF
TRBV5-5	-	TRBJ2-3	TRBD2	TGTGCCAGCAGCTCGGGACTAGCTCTCACAGATACGCAGTATTTT	CASSSGLALTDTQYF
TRBV9	-	TRBJ1-1	-	TGTGCCAGCAGAAAACTAGGGGGAGGGGAAGCTTTCTTT	CASRKLGGGEAFF
TRBV2	-	TRBJ2-7	-	TGTGCCAGCACCCGCCGTCTTTCCTACGAGCAGTACTTC	CASTRRLSYEQYF
TRBV7-2	-	TRBJ1-1	-	TGTGCCAGCAGCTTAGTAGGGGTCGCGAACACTGAAGCTTTCTTT	CASSLVGVANTEAFF
TRBV5-4	-	TRBJ2-1	TRBD2	TGTGCCAGCAGCTTGACTAGCGGGGGATACAATGAGCAGTTCTTC	CASSLTSGGYNEQFF
TRBV6-2/TRBV6-3	-	TRBJ1-5	-	TGTGCCAGCAGTCAACGCCTCCTATCGACAGGTCAGCCCCAGCATTTT	CASSQRLLSTGQPQHF
TRBV30	-	TRBJ1-6	TRBD1	TGTGCCTGGAAGGGACAGGGTTTTTCACCCCTCCACTTT	CAWKGQGFSPLHF
TRBV29-1	-	TRBJ1-3	-	TGCAGCGTTGATATGCGGACTGGAAACACCATATATTTT	CSVDMRTGNTIYF
TRBV25-1	-	TRBJ2-1	-	TGTGCCAGGAGTTTGTTACACTCCTACAATGAGCAGTTCTTC	CARSLLHSYNEQFF
TRBV20-1	-	TRBJ2-7	-	TGCAGTGCGAGCAGGGATCACGAGCAGTACTTC	CSASRDHEQYF
TRBV21-1	-	TRBJ1-2	-	TGTGCCAGCACGAACCTCGAGCAGGCAAACTATGGCTACACCTTC	CASTNLEQANYGYTF